A single sample is the source of the 32 T cell receptor beta chains below, sequenced in a study of blood T cell repertoires in COVID-19. The method was immunoSEQ multiplex PCR; TCRdb's version includes in-frame clones alone and lacks a portion of them. The sample lists 55,000 to 85,000 clones; about nine tenths were seen once. Source material: peripheral blood. Receptor source: a young woman with acute or convalescent COVID-19.

To note about this clone: Relative to the germline gene, one junction end is altered; a read error may explain this. The chain is built from TRBV7-6 and TRBJ2-7, with 7 positions matching TRBD1. The CDR3 covers 15 residues. Germline V lookup: CDR1 SGHVS, CDR2 FNYEAQ. The CDR3 loop is CASSLGEGALFPQTF. The CDR3 region has the DNA TGTGCCAGCAGCTTAGGAGAGGGGGCCCTCTTTCCACAGACCTTC.

This clone was counted once. The chain employs TRBV28 and TRBJ2-3; unclear D gene. The CDR3 loop spans 14 amino acids. Looked up from germline, CDR1 is MDHEN and CDR2 is SYDVKM. V lost 3 bases and J 0 bases, leaving 7 bases between the germline ends. CDR3: CASSLTGSTDTQYF. In nucleotides, the CDR3 is TGTGCCAGCAGTTTGACGGGTAGCACAGATACGCAGTATTTT.

V and J are TRBV7-9 and TRBJ2-3; 7 bases align to TRBD2. With V trimmed by 5 bases and J by 2 bases, 19 bases remained unmatched. This CDR3 contains 19 residues. Germline V gene data show CDR1 as SEHNR and CDR2 as FQNEAQ (reference sequence). The CDR3 bases are TGTGCCAGCAGCACCTTGGTTCCTCAGCGGGGCGCCGACACAGATACGCAGTATTTT. It encodes CASSTLVPQRGADTDTQYF.

This chain joins TRBV4-1 and TRBJ2-5; 11 nucleotides line up with TRBD2. With V trimmed by 5 bases and J by 5 bases, 7 bases remained unmatched. The CDR3 totals 15 residues. The germline V gene has CDR1 MGHRA and CDR2 YSYEKL. The CDR3 DNA reads as TGCGCCAGCAGCGCACTAGCGGGGGCATTTGAGACCCAGTACTTC. This gives the protein CASSALAGAFETQYF.

The gene calls are TRBV2 and TRBJ1-4; D remains unclear. The CDR3 runs to 15 residues. From germline, CDR1 is SNHLY and CDR2 FYNNEI. The V end was cut by 2 bases, the J end by 7 bases, with 14 bases between. In DNA form, the CDR3 reads TGTGCCAGCAGTGAAAGGCCGGGGAATGGTGAAAAACTGTTTTTT. It encodes CASSERPGNGEKLFF.

The chain uses TRBV21-1 and TRBJ2-7; the table assigns TRBD2, which was not confirmed against the DNA. TRBV21-1 is a pseudogene. The CDR3 consists of 12 residues. CDR3 in DNA: TGTGCCAGCAGCAACCCTACCTACGAGCAGTACTTC. This gives the protein CASSNPTYEQYF.

V gene TRBV6-2 or TRBV6-3 combines with J gene TRBJ1-2; D uncertain. Trimming left V 5 bases short and J 2 bases short, with 9 bases between. CDR1 is MNHEY and CDR2 is SVGEGT in the germline V gene. This CDR3 is 13 amino acids long. CDR3 residues: CASSDTVNYGYTF. The CDR3 nucleotides read TGTGCCAGCAGTGACACAGTAAACTATGGCTACACCTTC.

The chain has TRBV28 and TRBJ2-7, with 9 bases fitting TRBD1. This CDR3 contains 14 residues. Losses at the gene ends were 5 bases for V and 5 bases for J; bases not matched to a gene: 7. Germline assignment: CDR1 MDHEN and CDR2 SYDVKM. The CDR3 sequence is CASSGTGSINEQYF. CDR3 DNA sequence: TGTGCCAGCAGTGGGACAGGGAGTATCAACGAGCAGTACTTC. The variable domain in full, completed from reference TRBV28 and TRBJ2-7, reads DVKVTQSSRYLVKRTGEKVFLECVQDMDHENMFWYRQDPGLGLRLIYFSYDVKMKEKGDIPEGYSVSREKKERFSLILESASTNQTSMYLCASSGTGSINEQYFGPGTRLTVT.

The rearrangement joins TRBV7-2 to TRBJ2-3; perhaps TRBD1 as D (5 bases). The CDR3 totals 14 residues. Germline CDR1 and CDR2: SGHTA and FQGNSA. The V gene lost 6 bases and the J gene lost 0 bases, with 10 bases spanning the gap. CDR3: CASSFGASTDTQYF. The CDR3 coding sequence is TGTGCCAGCAGTTTTGGGGCAAGCACAGATACGCAGTATTTT.

Of note for this clone: The identical CDR3 is also encoded by other nucleotide sequences in the sample. The gene calls are TRBV7-9 and TRBJ2-3; TRBD2 matches 14 bases. The germline V gene encodes CDR1 SEHNR and CDR2 FQNEAQ (reference sequence). J was trimmed by 3 bases and V by 1 base; bases with no gene match: 0. This CDR3 comprises 16 residues. The CDR3 here is CASSLGTSGRTDTQYF. The CDR3 DNA reads as TGTGCCAGCAGCTTAGGGACTAGCGGGAGGACAGATACGCAGTATTTT.

This chain links TRBV2 with TRBJ2-2; perhaps TRBD2 as D (6 bases). Germline V gene sequence: CDR1 SNHLY, CDR2 FYNNEI. V lost 6 bases to trimming and J lost 1 base, with 12 bases between them. The CDR3 contains 15 residues. In DNA form, the CDR3 reads TGTGCCAGCAGGCCGGGACTGAGGAACACCGGGGAGCTGTTTTTT. Encoded protein: CASRPGLRNTGELFF.

This clone was found once. The genes are TRBV5-1 and TRBJ1-2, with 7 bases aligning to TRBD1. This CDR3 has 15 amino acids. Germline CDR1 SGHRS, CDR2 YFSETQ. Trimming at V came to 0 bases and at J to 9 bases, leaving 11 bases not matched to a gene. The CDR3 spells CASSLGGGNPLSYTF. CDR3 DNA sequence: TGCGCCAGCAGCTTGGGAGGGGGCAACCCCTTGAGCTACACCTTC. The full variable domain, in which reference TRBV5-1 and TRBJ1-2 provide the parts outside the CDR3, is KAGVTQTPRYLIKTRGQQVTLSCSPISGHRSVSWYQQTPGQGLQFLFEYFSETQRNKGNFPGRFSGRQFSNSRSEMNVSTLELGDSALYLCASSLGGGNPLSYTFGSGTRLTVV.

The chain couples TRBV18 to TRBJ1-2; D is ambiguous. Trimming took 2 bases from V and 7 from J, leaving 11 bases between them. Germline V gene sequence: CDR1 KGHSH, CDR2 LQKENI. This CDR3 comprises 13 residues. CDR3 sequence reads: CASSPGGGGGYTF. The CDR3 DNA reads as TGTGCCAGCTCACCAGGTGGCGGCGGTGGCTACACCTTC.

V gene TRBV2 combines with J gene TRBJ1-5; D gene uncertain. Germline values: CDR1 SNHLY, CDR2 FYNNEI. Trimming stripped 6 bases from V and 2 bases from J, with 11 bases between. This CDR3 is built from 14 residues. CDR3 nucleotide sequence: TGTGCCAGCAGCAGTTCGCTTGGCAATCAGCCCCAGCATTTT. Protein product: CASSSSLGNQPQHF.

The chain combines TRBV3-1 (or the pseudogene TRBV3-2) with TRBJ1-1; D may be TRBD1 (6 bases). V was shortened by 1 base and J by 3 bases, with 9 bases between the two germline ends. The CDR3 sequence is 14 residues long. CDR1 and CDR2 (germline): LGHDT, YNNKEL (reference sequence). CDR3 sequence (DNA): TGTGCCAGCAGCCAAGCGGGGGGCTACACTGAAGCTTTCTTT. It specifies CASSQAGGYTEAFF.

This clone appeared many times. The J gene is TRBJ2-3, the V gene TRBV4-1; possible D gene TRBD2, 7 bases. V shed 0 bases and J shed 4 bases, with 17 bases lying between them. CDR1 is MGHRA and CDR2 is YSYEKL in the germline V gene. The length of the CDR3 is 17 residues. For the CDR3, the DNA is TGCGCCAGCAGCCAAGAAAGGTGGGGGGGGCCATCAGATACGCAGTATTTT. Protein product: CASSQERWGGPSDTQYF.

The CDR3 reads CASKGQGVYEQYF. DNA for the CDR3: TGTGCCAGCAAAGGACAGGGGGTCTACGAGCAGTACTTC. V usage is TRBV2 and J usage is TRBJ2-7, with 10 bases aligning to TRBD1. Germline CDR1 SNHLY, CDR2 FYNNEI. The CDR3 extends over 13 amino acids. With V trimmed by 7 bases and J by 3 bases, 3 bases remained unmatched.

The chain is built from TRBV4-3 and TRBJ2-2; 8 bases are shared with TRBD1. The CDR3 consists of 14 residues. After removal of 2 bases from V and 7 bases from J, the junction contained 3 bases not matched to a gene. CDR1 and CDR2 (germline): LGHNA, YSLEER. CDR3 sequence (DNA): TGCGCCAGCAGCCAAACGGGACAGGTCGGGGAGCTGTTTTTT. Amino acids: CASSQTGQVGELFF.

V usage is TRBV7-8 and J usage is TRBJ2-2; TRBD2 aligns across 11 bases. The CDR3 extends over 17 amino acids. The germline V gene has CDR1 SGHVS and CDR2 FQNEAQ. J lost 7 bases, V lost 1 base, and 8 bases had no gene match. The CDR3 nucleotides are TGTGCCAGCAGCTTAGACCTTAGCGGGGGGGCCGTCGGGGAGCTGTTTTTT. It codes for CASSLDLSGGAVGELFF.

The CDR3 DNA reads TGTGCCAGCTCCCGAGGGAGCAATCAGCCCCAGCATTTT. Residues: CASSRGSNQPQHF. The chain recombines TRBV18 with TRBJ1-5, with D unclear. Looked up from germline, CDR1 is KGHSH and CDR2 is LQKENI. This CDR3 has 13 amino acids. Trimming removed 6 bases from V and 1 base from J, with 7 bases in between.

The chain couples TRBV7-2 to TRBJ1-4; possibly TRBD1 for D (6 bases). The CDR3 contains 15 residues. Germline V gene sequence: CDR1 SGHTA, CDR2 FQGNSA. Trimming took off 0 bases at V and 8 bases at J, with 13 bases between the two ends. The CDR3 DNA reads as TGTGCCAGCAGCTTAGCCTCGGGGGGCGCGGAAAAACTGTTTTTT. This gives the protein CASSLASGGAEKLFF.

J is TRBJ1-2 and V is TRBV18, with D possibly being TRBD1 (6 bases). The CDR3 length is 16 residues. The ends were cut back, 2 bases at V and 6 bases at J, with 19 bases in the middle. CDR1 is KGHSH and CDR2 is LQKENI in the germline V gene. The CDR3 is CASSPSGTGRGDGYTF. The CDR3 DNA reads TGTGCCAGCTCACCATCTGGAACAGGGAGAGGGGATGGCTACACCTTC.

The rearrangement joins TRBV7-2 to TRBJ2-4, with D possibly being TRBD2 (6 bases). Germline assignment: CDR1 SGHTA and CDR2 FQGNSA. This CDR3 has 12 amino acids. The V end lost 5 bases, the J end lost 8 bases, and 10 bases lay between the germline ends. CDR3 residues: CASSPTRDIQYF. DNA of the CDR3: TGTGCCAGCAGCCCGACTAGAGACATTCAGTACTTC.

CDR3 region: CASRTRVGTEAFF. Here the CDR3 DNA reads TGTGCCAGCAGGACCAGGGTTGGGACTGAAGCTTTCTTT. The V call is TRBV7-2, the J call TRBJ1-1; D is perhaps TRBD1 (5 bases). The germline gives CDR1 SGHTA, CDR2 FQGNSA. This CDR3 comprises 13 residues. V was pared by 6 bases and J by 5 bases, with 13 bases between.

The chain has TRBV4-3 and TRBJ1-4, with 8 bases aligning to TRBD1. J gave up 6 bases and V 0 bases, and 6 bases lay outside the gene matches. The CDR3 extends over 16 amino acids. Germline V gene lookup returns CDR1 LGHNA and CDR2 YSLEER. The CDR3 here is CASSQDEAGGDEKLFF. The DNA for the CDR3 is TGCGCCAGCAGCCAAGATGAGGCAGGGGGCGATGAAAAACTGTTTTTT.

This clone turned up a few times. This CDR3 is also generated by other DNA sequences in the sample. The genes are TRBV28 and TRBJ1-1, with 8 bases fitting TRBD1. This CDR3 has 13 amino acids. The V gene's germline CDR1 is MDHEN and CDR2 SYDVKM. V dropped 2 bases and J dropped 4; count of bases not matched to a gene: 0. CDR3 loop: CASSLTGGTEAFF. The CDR3 bases are TGTGCCAGCAGTTTAACAGGGGGCACTGAAGCTTTCTTT.

The gene calls are TRBV6-1 and TRBJ2-3; D is perhaps TRBD2 (7 bases). V was clipped by 2 bases and J by 6 bases, with 15 bases between them. The CDR3 is 15 residues long. Germline values: CDR1 MNHNS, CDR2 SASEGT. CDR3 DNA: TGTGCCAGCAGTGAACGGTGGGGGGGCCTGGATACGCAGTATTTT. It is translated as CASSERWGGLDTQYF.

The chain joins TRBV7-8 to TRBJ2-1; the match to TRBD2 covers 7 bases. Germline V CDR1 and CDR2: SGHVS, FQNEAQ. J gave up 4 bases and V 1 base, and 13 bases lay outside the gene matches. This CDR3 contains 18 residues. CDR3: CASSLGEVAGPPYNEQFF. The CDR3 nucleotides are TGTGCCAGCAGCTTAGGCGAGGTAGCGGGTCCCCCTTACAATGAGCAGTTCTTC.

The chain couples TRBV15 to TRBJ1-4, with TRBD1 identical over 8 bases. The V gene end was trimmed by 1 base and the J gene end by 6 bases; junction bases not matched to a gene: 7. In germline, CDR1 is LNHNV, CDR2 YYDKDF (reference sequence). CDR3 size: 16 residues. CDR3: CATSRGGQVGDEKLFF. The CDR3 bases are TGTGCCACCAGCAGAGGGGGACAGGTCGGGGATGAAAAACTGTTTTTT.

The chain joins TRBV10-1 to TRBJ2-5; 13 bases match TRBD2. The CDR3 consists of 14 residues. Germline trimming cut 7 bases from V and 5 bases from J; bases unmatched to any gene: 4. CDR1 is WNHNN, CDR2 SYGVQD, per germline (reference sequence). CDR3 bases: TGCGCCAGCACCGGACTAGCGGGGGAGGAGACCCAGTACTTC. Amino acids: CASTGLAGEETQYF.

This chain uses TRBV14 with TRBJ1-4; tentative D call: TRBD1 (5 bases). There are 16 residues in the CDR3. Trimming stripped 1 base from V and 0 bases from J, with 9 bases between. Germline CDR1 and CDR2: SGHDN and FVKESK. CDR3 coding DNA: TGTGCCAGCAGCCAAGTCGGCAGGGCAACTAATGAAAAACTGTTTTTT. It codes for CASSQVGRATNEKLFF.

The rearrangement uses TRBV3-1 (or the pseudogene TRBV3-2) and TRBJ2-5; the match to TRBD2 covers 7 bases. The germline V gene encodes CDR1 LGHDT and CDR2 YNNKEL (reference sequence). V dropped 4 bases and J dropped 4; count of bases not matched to a gene: 12. This CDR3 region has 16 residues. CDR3 bases: TGTGCCAGCAGCCCGGATATGGGCGGGAGAGGAGAGACCCAGTACTTC. The encoded protein is CASSPDMGGRGETQYF.